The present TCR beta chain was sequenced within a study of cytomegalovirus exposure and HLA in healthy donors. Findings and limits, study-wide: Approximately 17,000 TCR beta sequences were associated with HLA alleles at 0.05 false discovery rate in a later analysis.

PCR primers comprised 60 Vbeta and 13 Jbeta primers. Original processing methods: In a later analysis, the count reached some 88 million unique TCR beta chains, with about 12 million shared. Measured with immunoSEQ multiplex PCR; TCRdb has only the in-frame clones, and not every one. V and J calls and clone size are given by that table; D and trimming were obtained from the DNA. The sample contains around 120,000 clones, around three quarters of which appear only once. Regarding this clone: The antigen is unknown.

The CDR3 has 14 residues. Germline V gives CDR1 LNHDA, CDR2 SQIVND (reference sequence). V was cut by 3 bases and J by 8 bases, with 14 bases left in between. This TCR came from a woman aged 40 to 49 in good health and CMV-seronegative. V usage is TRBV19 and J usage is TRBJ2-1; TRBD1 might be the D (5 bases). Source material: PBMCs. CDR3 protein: CASSMSREWDEQFF. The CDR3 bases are TGTGCCAGTAGTATGAGCAGGGAATGGGATGAGCAGTTCTTC.